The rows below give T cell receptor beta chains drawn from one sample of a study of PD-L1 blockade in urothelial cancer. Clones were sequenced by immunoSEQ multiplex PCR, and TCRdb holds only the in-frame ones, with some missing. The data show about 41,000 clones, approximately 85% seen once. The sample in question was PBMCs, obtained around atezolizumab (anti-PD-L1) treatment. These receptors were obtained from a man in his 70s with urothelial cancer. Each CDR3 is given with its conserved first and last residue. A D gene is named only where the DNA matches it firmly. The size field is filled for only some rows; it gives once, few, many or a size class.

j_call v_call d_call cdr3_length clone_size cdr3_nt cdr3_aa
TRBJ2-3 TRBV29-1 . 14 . TGCAGCGTTGAAGCGCAGATTAGCACAGATACGCAGTATTTT CSVEAQISTDTQYF
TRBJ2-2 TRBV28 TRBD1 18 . TGTGCCAGCAGTTTAGAGGGGGCGCGAGATGGGAACACCGGGGAGCTGTTTTTT CASSLEGARDGNTGELFF
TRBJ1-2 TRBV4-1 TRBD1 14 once TGCGCCAGCAGCCAAGTACAGGGGGTAGGGGGCTACACCTTC CASSQVQGVGGYTF
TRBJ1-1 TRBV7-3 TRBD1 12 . TGTGCCGCCAGACAGGGAGAGCCTGAAGCTTTCTTT CAARQGEPEAFF
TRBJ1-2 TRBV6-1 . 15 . TGTGCCAGCAGTGAAAACAGGATCTTGAGTCGCGGCTACACCTTC CASSENRILSRGYTF
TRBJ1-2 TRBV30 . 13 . TGTGCCTGGAGTCCGATGGCGGGGAACGGCTACACCTTC CAWSPMAGNGYTF
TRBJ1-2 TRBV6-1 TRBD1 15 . TGTGCCAGCAGTGACCGAGGACAGGGGCCCTATGGCTACACCTTC CASSDRGQGPYGYTF
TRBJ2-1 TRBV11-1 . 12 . TGTGCCAGCAGCTTATCAGGTGATGAGCAGTTCTTC CASSLSGDEQFF
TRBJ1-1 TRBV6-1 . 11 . TGTGCCAGCAATGAGTTCTCTGAAGCTTTCTTT CASNEFSEAFF
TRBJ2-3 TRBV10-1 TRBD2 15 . TGCGCCAGCAGGGGGACTAGCGGGAGAACAGATACGCAGTATTTT CASRGTSGRTDTQYF
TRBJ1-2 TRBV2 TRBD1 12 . TGTGCCAGCAGGAGCAGGGGGCACGGCTACACCTTC CASRSRGHGYTF
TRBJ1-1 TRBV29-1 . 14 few TGCAGCGCTGTAGTCGGACAGATGAACACTGAAGCTTTCTTT CSAVVGQMNTEAFF
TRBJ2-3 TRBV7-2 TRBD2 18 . TGTGCCAGCAGCTCCGCGCGGGTACTAGCGGGAGGGCAAGATACGCAGTATTTT CASSSARVLAGGQDTQYF
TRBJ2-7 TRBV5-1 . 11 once TGCGCCAGCAGGGCGGGCTACGAGCAGTACTTC CASRAGYEQYF
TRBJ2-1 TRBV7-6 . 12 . TGTGCCAGCAGCTTAATTAGCAATGAGCAGTTCTTC CASSLISNEQFF
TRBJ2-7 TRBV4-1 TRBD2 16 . TGCGCCAGCAGCCAAGATCGGGGGGAGGCCCCCTACGAGCAGTACTTC CASSQDRGEAPYEQYF
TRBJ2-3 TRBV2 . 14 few TGTGCCAGCAGGGAAACAGGGAGCGCAGATACGCAGTATTTT CASRETGSADTQYF
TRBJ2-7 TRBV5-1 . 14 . TGCGCCAGCAGCTTGGCCAGGGAAGGGGCCGAGCAGTACTTC CASSLAREGAEQYF
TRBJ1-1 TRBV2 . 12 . TGTGCCAGCAGCCTGACAGCTGGGCGGGCTTTCTTT CASSLTAGRAFF
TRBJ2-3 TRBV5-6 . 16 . TGTGCCAGCAGCTCATCAACAGGTTTTAGCACAGATACGCAGTATTTT CASSSSTGFSTDTQYF
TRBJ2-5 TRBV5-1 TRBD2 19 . TGCGCCAGCAGCTTGGAAGTGCGAGCGGGAGGTCGAGTAGCAGAGACCCAGTACTTC CASSLEVRAGGRVAETQYF
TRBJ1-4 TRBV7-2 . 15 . TGTGCCAGCAGCTTAGAGGGGCGGAGGGACGAAAAACTGTTTTTT CASSLEGRRDEKLFF
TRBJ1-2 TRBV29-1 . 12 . TGCAGCGTAGGACAGAGCCTCTATGGCTACACCTTC CSVGQSLYGYTF
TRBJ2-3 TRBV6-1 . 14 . TGTGCCAGCAGTGATTCGGTTTCCCCAGATACGCAGTATTTT CASSDSVSPDTQYF
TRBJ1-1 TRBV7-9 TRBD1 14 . TGTGCCAGCGGACCCGGGACAGGGGGCACTGAAGCTTTCTTT CASGPGTGGTEAFF
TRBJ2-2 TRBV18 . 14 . TGTGCCAGCTCACGCGACAGGGAGGACGGGGAGCTGTTTTTT CASSRDREDGELFF
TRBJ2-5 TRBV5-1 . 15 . TGCGCCAGCACCCTGGAGGCCAGGGGTCAAGAGACCCAGTACTTC CASTLEARGQETQYF
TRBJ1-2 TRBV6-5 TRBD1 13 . TGTGCCAGCAGTTCGGATCAGGGACAGGGCTACACCTTC CASSSDQGQGYTF
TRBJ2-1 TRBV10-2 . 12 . TGCGCCAGCAGTGAGTCAAGGCGGGAGCAGTTCTTC CASSESRREQFF
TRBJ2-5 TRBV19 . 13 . TGTGCCAGTAGTGCCCGAAACAGGGAGACCCAGTACTTC CASSARNRETQYF
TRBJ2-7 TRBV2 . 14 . TGTGCCAGCAGTATACAGGGAAGCTCCTACGAGCAGTACTTC CASSIQGSSYEQYF
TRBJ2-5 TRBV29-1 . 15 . TGCAGCGCTAGCCCTAGAGGACAGCTCCAAGAGACCCAGTACTTC CSASPRGQLQETQYF
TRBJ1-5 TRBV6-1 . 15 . TGTGCCAGCAGTTCCCCGACAGATAGCAATCAGCCCCAGCATTTT CASSSPTDSNQPQHF
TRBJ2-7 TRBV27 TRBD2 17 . TGTGCCAGCAGTCCCTATCCGGGACTAGCGGCCCGCTACGAGCAGTACTTC CASSPYPGLAARYEQYF
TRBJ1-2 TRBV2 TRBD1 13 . TGTGCCAGCAAGCGACAGGGGGCGAATGGCTACACCTTC CASKRQGANGYTF
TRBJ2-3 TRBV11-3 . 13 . TGTGCCAGCAGCTTAGAGGGCGTGGATACGCAGTATTTT CASSLEGVDTQYF
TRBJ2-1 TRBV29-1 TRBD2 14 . TGCAGTCTTAGCGGGAGCGGGTCCTACAATGAGCAGTTCTTC CSLSGSGSYNEQFF
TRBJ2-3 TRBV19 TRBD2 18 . TGTGCCAGTAGCCGTATATGGGCGACTAGCGGCAGCACAGATACGCAGTATTTT CASSRIWATSGSTDTQYF
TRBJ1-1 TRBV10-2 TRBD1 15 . TGCGCCAGCAGGAATAACAGGGGTGGAAACACTGAAGCTTTCTTT CASRNNRGGNTEAFF
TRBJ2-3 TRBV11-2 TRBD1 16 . TGTGCCAGCAGCTTAAACCCACAGGGGACCACAGATACGCAGTATTTT CASSLNPQGTTDTQYF
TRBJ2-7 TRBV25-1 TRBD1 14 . TGTGCCAGCAGTGCGGGACAGACCTCCTACGAGCAGTACTTC CASSAGQTSYEQYF
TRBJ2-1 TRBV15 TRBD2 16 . TGTGCCACCAGCAGGGGGTTTGGGGGAGGGTCCAATGAGCAGTTCTTC CATSRGFGGGSNEQFF
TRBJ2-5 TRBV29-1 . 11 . TGCAGCGTTGAACGCCAAGAGACCCAGTACTTC CSVERQETQYF
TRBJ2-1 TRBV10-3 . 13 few TGTGCCATCAGTGGCACAGGGCTCAATGAGCAGTTCTTC CAISGTGLNEQFF
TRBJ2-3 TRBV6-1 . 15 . TGTGCCAGCAGTGCCACCGGACAGAGCACAGATACGCAGTATTTT CASSATGQSTDTQYF
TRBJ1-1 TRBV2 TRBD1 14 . TGTGCCAGCAGTCGGGACAGTGGGGGCACTGAAGCTTTCTTT CASSRDSGGTEAFF
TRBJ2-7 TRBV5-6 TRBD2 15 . TGTGCCAGCAGTCCGGGACTAGCGGGAGTAAGTGAGCAGTACTTC CASSPGLAGVSEQYF
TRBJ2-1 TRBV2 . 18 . TGTGCCAGCAGCCCACGCCCCTTCGGGGGTAGCTCCTACAATGAGCAGTTCTTC CASSPRPFGGSSYNEQFF
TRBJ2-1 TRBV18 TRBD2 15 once TGTGCCAGCTCACCGCTCGGGGGGGGTCGCAATGAGCAGTTCTTC CASSPLGGGRNEQFF
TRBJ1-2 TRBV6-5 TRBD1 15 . TGTGCCAGCAGTTACTCCCCGGGACAGGGGTATGGCTACACCTTC CASSYSPGQGYGYTF
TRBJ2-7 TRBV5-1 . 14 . TGCGCCAGCAGCACCCAGGGTGCAACCTACGAGCAGTACTTC CASSTQGATYEQYF
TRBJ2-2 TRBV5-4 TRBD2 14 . TGTGCCAGCAGCTTGGAGGGACTAGTGCAGGAGCTGTTTTTT CASSLEGLVQELFF
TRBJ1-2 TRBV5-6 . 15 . TGTGCCAGCAGCGTGACGTACAGGGAGAACTATGGCTACACCTTC CASSVTYRENYGYTF
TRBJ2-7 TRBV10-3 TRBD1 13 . TGTGCCATCAATGAGGACAGGGCGGTCGAGCAGTACTTC CAINEDRAVEQYF